These 10 T cell receptor beta chains were all obtained from the same sample, sequenced in a study of cytomegalovirus exposure and HLA in healthy donors. TCRdb's copy holds only in-frame clones and misses some; the assay was immunoSEQ multiplex PCR. This table has 220,000 or so clones, approximately 80% appearing once. The sample comprised PBMCs. These receptors were obtained from a woman between 25 and 40 years old in good health and CMV-seropositive.

This chain joins TRBV2 and TRBJ2-5; D not resolved. Per the germline V gene, CDR1 is SNHLY and CDR2 is FYNNEI. This CDR3 region has 14 residues. Trimming removed 0 bases from V and 5 bases from J, with 10 bases in between. CDR3 sequence: CASSEAGNLETQYF. In nucleotides, the CDR3 is TGTGCCAGCAGTGAAGCGGGCAACTTGGAGACCCAGTACTTC.

The chain employs TRBV30 and TRBJ2-3; 11 bases map to TRBD2. This CDR3 is 16 amino acids long. Per germline, CDR1 GTSNPN and CDR2 SVGIG (reference sequence). V dropped 3 bases and J dropped 5; count of bases not matched to a gene: 10. As DNA, the CDR3 is TGTGCCTGGAGCGCCGATAGCGGGAGGGCCGGAGATACGCAGTATTTT. This codes for CAWSADSGRAGDTQYF.

The V gene is TRBV4-1, the J gene TRBJ1-1; D is unresolved. CDR3 size: 14 residues. Germline lookup yields CDR1 MGHRA and CDR2 YSYEKL. V shed 3 bases and J shed 4 bases, with 12 bases lying between them. CDR3 sequence reads: CASSQLGLGTEAFF. Written as DNA, the CDR3 is TGCGCCAGCAGCCAGCTCGGGTTGGGCACTGAAGCTTTCTTT.

The chain combines TRBV11-2 with TRBJ1-2; unclear D gene. Germline CDR1 SGHAT, CDR2 FQNNGV. The CDR3 contains 13 residues. V lost 4 bases, J lost 3 bases, and 9 bases lay in between. The CDR3 loop is CASSSLAHYGYTF. CDR3 DNA sequence: TGTGCCAGCAGCTCGTTAGCCCACTATGGCTACACCTTC.

The J gene is TRBJ2-4, the V gene TRBV4-1; D remains unclear. The CDR3 contains 13 residues. In germline, CDR1 is MGHRA, CDR2 YSYEKL. V was trimmed by 0 bases and J by 5 bases, leaving 5 bases between them. In DNA, the CDR3 is TGCGCCAGCAGCCAAGATGGTGAAAACATTCAGTACTTC. This encodes CASSQDGENIQYF.

The rearrangement uses TRBV14 and TRBJ1-2; no definite D call. The V and J ends lost 2 bases and 8 bases respectively, with 12 bases between them. The CDR3 runs to 13 residues. CDR1 and CDR2 (germline): SGHDN, FVKESK. The CDR3 region has the DNA TGTGCCAGCAGCCAATCACCCTGGAAAGGCTACACCTTC. It translates to CASSQSPWKGYTF.

A note on this clone: The same CDR3 can be traced to other DNA sequences in this sample. The rearrangement uses TRBV6-5 and TRBJ1-5; D gene unclear. The length of the CDR3 is 15 residues. Trimming shortened V by 0 bases and J by 2 bases, and 8 bases separated the two germline ends. CDR1 and CDR2 (germline): MNHEY, SVGAGI. The CDR3 DNA sequence: TGTGCCAGCAGTTACTCGTCCAGAGGCAATCAGCCCCAGCATTTT. This translates into CASSYSSRGNQPQHF.

The V call is TRBV4-2, the J call TRBJ1-2; TRBD1 aligns across 8 bases. CDR3 length equals 16 residues. Germline V gene lookup returns CDR1 LGHNA and CDR2 YNFKEQ. With 1 base clipped from V and 8 bases from J, the junction kept 12 bases outside the gene matches. As DNA, the CDR3 is TGTGCCAGCAGCCAAGGAACTTCGGGTCAGGGGGCGGGCTACACCTTC. This sequence encodes CASSQGTSGQGAGYTF.

The table lists this clone with a few counts. The V and J genes are TRBV19 and TRBJ2-2; perhaps D is TRBD1 or TRBD2 (5 bases each). Germline V lookup: CDR1 LNHDA, CDR2 SQIVND (reference sequence). The V end lost 5 bases, the J end lost 6 bases, and 16 bases lay between the germline ends. The length of the CDR3 is 15 residues. The CDR3 DNA sequence: TGTGCCAGTAGTCGGTGGGGCAGAGGGGCCGGGGAGCTGTTTTTT. This sequence encodes CASSRWGRGAGELFF. Combining the CDR3 with reference TRBV19 and TRBJ2-2 gives the whole variable domain DGGITQSPKYLFRKEGQNVTLSCEQNLNHDAMYWYRQDPGQGLRLIYYSQIVNDFQKGDIAEGYSVSREKKESFPLTVTSAQKNPTAFYLCASSRWGRGAGELFFGEGSRLTVL.

The chain has TRBV6-1 and TRBJ1-1; D gene ambiguous. Deletions cut 1 base from V and 8 bases from J, with 8 bases between. Germline V gene data show CDR1 as MNHNS and CDR2 as SASEGT. The CDR3 covers 12 residues. CDR3 bases: TGTGCCAGCAGTGAAGTCTCACTCGAAGCTTTCTTT. Protein sequence: CASSEVSLEAFF.